The rows below give T cell receptor beta chains drawn from one sample of a study of blood T cell repertoires in COVID-19. Clones were read by immunoSEQ multiplex PCR, and TCRdb kept only the in-frame ones, dropping some. The sample has 300,000 to 350,000 clones; around four fifths are singletons. Specimen: peripheral blood. Receptor source: a man aged 25 to 40 with active or convalescent COVID-19. CDR3s include the opening cysteine and the closing phenylalanine or tryptophan. The D gene is left open where the match is weak. The size of a clone is reported for some rows only, either as once, few or many, or as a class for expanded clones.

d_call	j_call	clone_size	cdr3_length	v_call	cdr3_nt	cdr3_aa
TRBD2	TRBJ2-1	once	15	TRBV7-3	TGTGCCAGCAGCTTGACTAGCGGGAGTAACAATGAGCAGTTCTTC	CASSLTSGSNNEQFF
.	TRBJ1-2	.	15	TRBV28	TGTGCCAGCAGTCCCCATCAGACACCGAACTATGGCTACACCTTC	CASSPHQTPNYGYTF
TRBD1	TRBJ1-1	.	13	TRBV24-1	TGTGCCACCAGTGAGCAGACAGGGAGGCCAGCTTTCTTT	CATSEQTGRPAFF
.	TRBJ1-2	.	15	TRBV6-5	TGTGCCAGCAGTAGACAGGCCCAAAGGTTTGGGGGCTACACCTTC	CASSRQAQRFGGYTF
.	TRBJ1-1	.	15	TRBV5-1	TGCGCCAGCAGCGACGGATGGACAAGAAACACTGAAGCTTTCTTT	CASSDGWTRNTEAFF
TRBD1	TRBJ1-4	.	16	TRBV10-3	TGTGCCATCAGTGAGTTGGACAGGGGTCCTAATGAAAAACTGTTTTTT	CAISELDRGPNEKLFF
.	TRBJ1-2	.	13	TRBV25-1	TGTGCCAGCAGCCGGGACTTCAGCACTGGCTACACCTTC	CASSRDFSTGYTF
TRBD1	TRBJ1-1	.	14	TRBV7-8	TGTGCCAGCAGCTACAGTAGGGGGCGGACTGAAGCTTTCTTT	CASSYSRGRTEAFF
TRBD2	TRBJ2-1	.	14	TRBV5-1	TGCGCCAGCAGCTTGGCGGGGGGGTCCAATGAGCAGTTCTTC	CASSLAGGSNEQFF
TRBD1	TRBJ1-6	.	16	TRBV30	TGTGCCTCTTCAACCGGGACAGGGGGCGCTTGGTCACCCCTCCACTTT	CASSTGTGGAWSPLHF
.	TRBJ1-1	.	12	TRBV6-1	TGTGCCACCGGGGGGAGGGGGACGGAAGCTTTCTTT	CATGGRGTEAFF